The 30 T cell receptor beta chains below come from one sample, sequenced in a study of cytomegalovirus exposure and HLA in healthy donors. Amplification used 60 Vbeta primers and 13 Jbeta primers. Produced via immunoSEQ multiplex PCR; TCRdb's table is partial and in-frame only. The data hold 90,000 to 100,000 clones, with 65% to 85% observed a single time. Specimen: PBMCs. These receptors were collected from a woman aged 60 to 75 in good health and CMV-seropositive.

The genes are TRBV5-1 and TRBJ2-6, with D perhaps TRBD2 (6 bases). Deletions cut 5 bases from V and 7 bases from J, with 16 bases between. CDR1 is SGHRS, CDR2 YFSETQ, per germline. CDR3 size: 15 residues. The CDR3 nucleotides read TGCGCCAGCAGTGACGGGGGATCTATCGCCAACGTCCTGACTTTC. Protein product: CASSDGGSIANVLTF.

V and J are TRBV28 and TRBJ1-2; D ambiguous. This CDR3 comprises 14 residues. CDR1 is MDHEN and CDR2 is SYDVKM in the germline V gene. Trimming took 3 bases from V and 6 from J, leaving 14 bases between them. CDR3 sequence: CASSFGVGFDGYTF. In nucleotides, the CDR3 is TGTGCCAGCAGTTTCGGGGTTGGATTTGATGGCTACACCTTC.

V is TRBV19 and J is TRBJ1-1; TRBD1 matches 8 bases. The CDR3 runs to 14 residues. Trimming removed 7 bases from V and 1 base from J; junction bases left unmatched: 5. Germline lookup yields CDR1 LNHDA and CDR2 SQIVND (reference sequence). CDR3 in DNA: TGTGCCAGTACCAGACAGGGGAGGAACACTGAAGCTTTCTTT. Its translation: CASTRQGRNTEAFF.

V is TRBV9 and J is TRBJ2-3; TRBD2 aligns across 9 bases. CDR1 and CDR2 (germline): SGDLS, YYNGEE. The CDR3 has 15 amino acids. Trimming at V came to 4 bases and at J to 4 bases, leaving 7 bases not matched to a gene. The CDR3 loop is CASSFSGGGPDTQYF. The DNA for the CDR3 is TGTGCCAGCAGCTTTAGCGGGGGAGGACCAGATACGCAGTATTTT.

The chain carries TRBV2 and TRBJ2-7; 10 positions match TRBD1. The CDR3 is 14 amino acids. Trimming removed 7 bases from V and 5 bases from J; junction bases left unmatched: 8. Germline values: CDR1 SNHLY, CDR2 FYNNEI. The CDR3 here is CASTRTGGKNEQYF. The CDR3 nucleotides are TGTGCCAGCACTAGGACAGGGGGTAAAAACGAGCAGTACTTC.

J is TRBJ2-5 and V is TRBV9; TRBD1 matches 8 bases. From germline, CDR1 is SGDLS and CDR2 YYNGEE. The CDR3 spans 15 residues. V shed 2 bases and J 5 bases; nucleotides not matched to a gene: 8. CDR3 region: CASSVQTGVGETQYF. As DNA, the CDR3 is TGTGCCAGCAGCGTTCAGACAGGGGTTGGGGAGACCCAGTACTTC.

The chain recombines TRBV6-5 with TRBJ2-1, with 10 bases matching TRBD2. The germline CDR1 and CDR2 sequences are MNHEY and SVGAGI. The V segment lost 4 bases and the J segment 5 bases; nucleotides outside the gene matches: 2. CDR3 length: 14 residues. The CDR3 reads CASSLLAGDNEQFF. The CDR3 nucleotides read TGTGCCAGCAGTTTGCTAGCGGGGGACAATGAGCAGTTCTTC.

The chain employs TRBV18 and TRBJ2-7; 9 bases line up with TRBD1. J was trimmed by 4 bases and V by 6 bases; bases with no gene match: 10. The germline CDR1 and CDR2 sequences are KGHSH and LQKENI. This CDR3 spans 15 amino acids. The CDR3 loop reads CASSPGQGGRYEQYF. CDR3 nucleotide sequence: TGTGCCAGCTCCCCGGGACAGGGAGGTCGTTACGAGCAGTACTTC.

The CDR3 here is CASSRPPGLAGGIPGQETQYF. The CDR3 DNA reads as TGTGCCAGCTCACGGCCCCCGGGACTAGCGGGCGGCATCCCGGGTCAAGAGACCCAGTACTTC. This sequence joins TRBV18 and TRBJ2-5; 12 bases line up with TRBD2. After removal of 4 bases from V and 2 bases from J, the junction contained 20 bases not matched to a gene. The CDR3 covers 21 residues. Germline lookup yields CDR1 KGHSH and CDR2 LQKENI.

The chain couples TRBV5-1 to TRBJ2-7, with D perhaps TRBD2 (6 bases). CDR3 length equals 14 residues. V lost 4 bases and J lost 2, with 13 bases in between. CDR1 and CDR2 from the germline V gene are SGHRS and YFSETQ. CDR3 loop: CASSTDYPPYEQYF. For the CDR3, the DNA is TGCGCCAGCAGCACGGACTATCCTCCCTACGAGCAGTACTTC.

This sequence joins TRBV7-9 and TRBJ2-7; 9 bases line up with TRBD1. V trimming: 1 base; J trimming: 2 bases; junction bases outside the gene matches: 0. The CDR3 length is 14 residues. Germline CDR1 and CDR2: SEHNR and FQNEAQ (reference sequence). CDR3 in amino acids: CASSLGTGAYEQYF. Written as DNA, the CDR3 is TGTGCCAGCAGCTTAGGGACAGGGGCCTACGAGCAGTACTTC.

V and J are TRBV21-1 and TRBJ1-5; the table gives TRBD1 as D, unverified against the DNA. TRBV21-1 is a pseudogene. The CDR3 extends over 20 amino acids. The CDR3 region is CAQRRVGQDVCRYGSQPQHF. DNA of the CDR3: TGTGCGCAACGTCGGGTGGGACAGGATGTCTGTCGGTATGGGTCCCAGCCCCAGCATTTT.

The chain is built from TRBV28 and TRBJ2-7, with D possibly being TRBD1 (5 bases). Germline values: CDR1 MDHEN, CDR2 SYDVKM. The CDR3 is 15 residues long. Trimming took 2 bases from V and 2 from J, leaving 13 bases between them. CDR3 region: CASSLVVTVAYEQYF. In DNA, the CDR3 is TGTGCCAGCAGTTTAGTCGTGACAGTAGCCTACGAGCAGTACTTC. Drawing the rest from reference TRBV28 and TRBJ2-7, the complete variable domain is DVKVTQSSRYLVKRTGEKVFLECVQDMDHENMFWYRQDPGLGLRLIYFSYDVKMKEKGDIPEGYSVSREKKERFSLILESASTNQTSMYLCASSLVVTVAYEQYFGPGTRLTVT.

The V call is TRBV28, the J call TRBJ2-7, with D maybe TRBD2 (7 bases). Germline V CDR1 and CDR2: MDHEN, SYDVKM. Trimming removed 8 bases at V and 6 bases at J, with 14 bases between. This CDR3 is 12 amino acids long. In DNA, the CDR3 is TGTGCCAGCCGAAGGGGGGGGACCGAGCAGTACTTC. This gives the protein CASRRGGTEQYF.

The V call is TRBV19, the J call TRBJ2-5; a possible D gene is TRBD1 (6 bases). Per the germline V gene, CDR1 is LNHDA and CDR2 is SQIVND (reference sequence). Trimming took off 4 bases at V and 4 bases at J, with 13 bases between the two ends. CDR3 size: 14 residues. The CDR3 loop is CASSTRGRRETQYF. The CDR3 DNA is TGTGCCAGTAGTACCAGGGGAAGAAGAGAGACCCAGTACTTC.

The chain has TRBV7-3 and TRBJ2-7; 8 bases agree with TRBD2. Looked up from germline, CDR1 is SGHTA and CDR2 is FQGTGA. The CDR3 totals 15 residues. J was trimmed by 0 bases and V by 2 bases; bases with no gene match: 3. The chain's CDR3 is CASSLESGSSYEQYF. For the CDR3, the DNA is TGTGCCAGCAGCTTAGAGAGCGGGAGCTCCTACGAGCAGTACTTC. The variable domain in full, completed from reference TRBV7-3 and TRBJ2-7, reads GAGVSQTPSNKVTEKGKYVELRCDPISGHTALYWYRQSLGQGPEFLIYFQGTGAADDSGLPNDRFFAVRPEGSVSTLKIQRTERGDSAVYLCASSLESGSSYEQYFGPGTRLTVT.

The sample holds a few counts of this clone. The CDR3 protein is CASSKTGGEDTQYF. DNA for the CDR3: TGTGCCAGCAGTAAGACGGGCGGGGAAGATACGCAGTATTTT. The chain combines TRBV2 with TRBJ2-3; a possible D gene is TRBD2 (6 bases). The CDR3 runs to 14 residues. Trimming removed 5 bases from V and 5 bases from J, with 14 bases in between. Germline V gene lookup returns CDR1 SNHLY and CDR2 FYNNEI.

This chain connects TRBV2 to TRBJ2-7; D is undetermined. Trimming took off 3 bases at V and 3 bases at J, with 9 bases between the two ends. Germline V gene data show CDR1 as SNHLY and CDR2 as FYNNEI. The CDR3 contains 13 residues. The CDR3: CASSDVGFYEQYF. The CDR3, as DNA: TGTGCCAGCAGTGACGTGGGCTTCTACGAGCAGTACTTC.

This clone was seen more than once but under ten times. One end of the junction does not line up with germline, which may come from a read error. The V gene is TRBV7-2, the J gene TRBJ2-7; TRBD2 agrees at 13 bases. The germline V gene has CDR1 SGHTA and CDR2 FQGNSA. This CDR3 has 15 residues. CDR3 loop: CASSAGLAGSYALDF. The CDR3 DNA reads as TGTGCCAGCAGCGCGGGACTAGCGGGGTCTTATGCGCTCGACTTC. The full variable domain, rest sourced from reference TRBV7-2 and TRBJ2-7, is GAGVSQSPSNKVTEKGKDVELRCDPISGHTALYWYRQSLGQGLEFLIYFQGNSAPDKSGLPSDRFSAERTGGSVSTLTIQRTQQEDSAVYLCASSAGLAGSYALDFGPGTRLTVT.

The chain employs TRBV5-1 and TRBJ2-2; perhaps TRBD2 as D (6 bases). Germline V gene sequence: CDR1 SGHRS, CDR2 YFSETQ. The CDR3 has 12 amino acids. Trimming removed 8 bases from V and 7 bases from J, with 12 bases in between. The CDR3 protein is CASGSGVGELFF. The DNA for the CDR3 is TGCGCCAGTGGTAGCGGAGTCGGGGAGCTGTTTTTT.

The count of this clone is one. The CDR3 DNA reads TGTGCCAGCAGCGACGGGACAGGAATGAAAAAACTGTTTTTT. Translated, it gives CASSDGTGMKKLFF. V usage is TRBV9 and J usage is TRBJ1-4; 8 positions agree with TRBD1. The CDR3 loop spans 14 amino acids. J gave up 9 bases and V 3 bases, and 7 bases lay outside the gene matches. Germline-derived CDR1 and CDR2 are SGDLS and YYNGEE.

This chain connects TRBV6-4 to TRBJ2-3; no firm D call. V was cut by 6 bases and J by 0 bases, with 10 bases left in between. This CDR3 spans 14 amino acids. Germline lookup yields CDR1 MRHNA and CDR2 SNTAGT. The CDR3: CASRAMTSTDTQYF. As DNA, the CDR3 is TGTGCCAGCAGAGCGATGACTAGCACAGATACGCAGTATTTT.

This clone was seen only a few times. This chain joins TRBV19 and TRBJ1-1; D not resolved. V was shortened by 1 base and J by 11 bases, with 23 bases between the two germline ends. The CDR3 is made up of 16 amino acids. Germline assignment: CDR1 LNHDA and CDR2 SQIVND (reference sequence). The CDR3 sequence: CASSIAGSFRGRDAFF. CDR3 coding DNA: TGTGCCAGTAGTATAGCCGGCTCATTTCGTGGGCGGGATGCTTTCTTT.

The chain employs TRBV19 and TRBJ1-5; 10 bases align to TRBD1. The CDR3 has 16 amino acids. V lost 0 bases, J lost 6 bases, and 5 bases stayed unmatched. CDR1 and CDR2 from the germline V gene are LNHDA and SQIVND (reference sequence). This CDR3 is CASSIDRGTGVQPQHF. CDR3 coding DNA: TGTGCCAGTAGTATAGATCGGGGGACAGGGGTTCAGCCCCAGCATTTT. Full variable domain (remainder filled in from reference TRBV19 and TRBJ1-5): DGGITQSPKYLFRKEGQNVTLSCEQNLNHDAMYWYRQDPGQGLRLIYYSQIVNDFQKGDIAEGYSVSREKKESFPLTVTSAQKNPTAFYLCASSIDRGTGVQPQHFGDGTRLSIL.

The chain uses TRBV7-2 and TRBJ2-2, with 9 bases aligning to TRBD2. V lost 0 bases to trimming and J lost 5 bases; unmatched junction nucleotides: 1. Germline CDR1 reads SGHTA; CDR2 reads FQGNSA. The CDR3 runs 15 residues. The CDR3 spells CASSLASGRTGELFF. The CDR3 nucleotides read TGTGCCAGCAGCTTAGCCAGCGGGAGGACCGGGGAGCTGTTTTTT.

The chain links TRBV6-5 to TRBJ2-1; TRBD2 matches at 11 bases. Germline V lookup: CDR1 MNHEY, CDR2 SVGAGI. The junction had 4 bases not matched to a gene; V was cut back by 2 bases and J by 13 bases. The CDR3 totals 13 residues. The CDR3 here is CASSYASGRLQFF. In DNA, the CDR3 is TGTGCCAGCAGTTACGCTAGCGGGAGGCTCCAGTTCTTC.

The V call is TRBV9, the J call TRBJ2-7; weak D call: TRBD1 (5 bases). This CDR3 contains 14 residues. The V end lost 3 bases, the J end lost 3 bases, and 13 bases lay between the germline ends. Germline CDR1 SGDLS, CDR2 YYNGEE. The DNA for the CDR3 is TGTGCCAGCAGCGGACGGAAAGGGGACTACGAGCAGTACTTC. Translation gives CASSGRKGDYEQYF.

V usage is TRBV19 and J usage is TRBJ2-5; 11 bases are shared with TRBD2. The length of the CDR3 is 16 residues. J gave up 5 bases and V 5 bases, and 10 bases lay outside the gene matches. Germline loops: CDR1 LNHDA, CDR2 SQIVND (reference sequence). CDR3 bases: TGTGCCAGTAGTCAGAATCAATTAGCGGGAGGGGAGACCCAGTACTTC. The encoded protein is CASSQNQLAGGETQYF.

The J gene is TRBJ2-3, the V gene TRBV9; TRBD2 matches 12 bases. The germline gives CDR1 SGDLS, CDR2 YYNGEE. Trimming took 0 bases from V and 5 from J; bases not matched to a gene: 4. CDR3 length: 16 amino acids. CDR3 sequence: CASSVGGTSGQDTQYF. The CDR3 bases are TGTGCCAGCAGCGTAGGGGGGACTAGCGGGCAAGATACGCAGTATTTT.

Only a few counts were recorded for this clone. The chain has TRBV7-9 and TRBJ1-5, with TRBD1 identical over 7 bases. Germline loops: CDR1 SEHNR, CDR2 FQNEAQ (reference sequence). The ends lost 6 bases at V and 4 bases at J; junction bases unmatched: 3. This CDR3 spans 13 amino acids. The CDR3 region is CASSTTGNQPQHF. The CDR3 DNA reads TGTGCCAGCAGTACGACAGGGAATCAGCCCCAGCATTTT.